This T cell receptor beta chain was profiled in a study of blood T cell repertoires in COVID-19. Sequenced by immunoSEQ multiplex PCR; TCRdb stores in-frame clones only, minus some. The profile covers around 63,000 clones, with around nine tenths appearing a single time and approximately 17% taken by the ten largest. The CDR3 is 15 residues long. In germline, CDR1 is LNHDA, CDR2 SQIVND (reference sequence). Trimming removed 8 bases from V and 0 bases from J; junction bases left unmatched: 3. This clone is a singleton in its sample. The sample contains more than one DNA sequence encoding this CDR3. The chain couples TRBV19 to TRBJ2-1; 11 nucleotides agree with TRBD1. The receptor was derived from a woman at least 80 years old with active COVID-19. Sequencing was carried out using peripheral blood. The CDR3 loop is CASSGTGGSYNEQFF. Here the CDR3 DNA reads TGTGCCAGTTCCGGGACAGGGGGCTCCTACAATGAGCAGTTCTTC.